This TCR beta chain derives from a study of human T cells and chemical hapten exposure. Study summary: TCR yields per sample varied, mainly owing to small pooled library volume differences.

Time point denoted: healthy volunteer bleed at 2 weeks. The study extracted total RNA from unfractionated whole blood. Study results and limitations: TCRs exceeding 1 in 1000 frequency stayed unchanged with DPC sensitization.

The library tagged individual cDNA molecules with unique molecular identifiers. In the study's own analysis: With a range of about 23,224 to 700,000, the median per sample was around 97,000 TCRs. TCRdb reanalysed the RACE reads using MiXCR and keeps one entry per CDR3 protein. V and J calls and clone size were set by TCRdb, not the authors. The sample holds roughly 48,000 distinct CDR3 sequences, 4.4% seen once. This clonotype was counted ten times or more. Its specificity is not known. Sequenced input: whole blood. This TCR came from a human donor in good health. Some clones in this sample may be carry-over from other donors' samples.

CDR3 loop: CSASWQGNEKLFF. The DNA of the CDR3 is TGCAGTGCGTCCTGGCAGGGGAATGAAAAACTGTTTTTT. The V call is TRBV20-1, the J call TRBJ1-4; maybe TRBD1 (6 bases). CDR3 length: 13 residues. Trimming took off 6 bases at V and 5 bases at J, with 13 bases between the two ends. CDR1 is DFQATT, CDR2 SNEGSKA, per germline (reference sequence).